This TCR beta chain was obtained from a study of T cell changes during pregnancy in multiple sclerosis. Produced via immunoSEQ multiplex PCR; TCRdb's table is partial and in-frame only. The data show some 40,000 clones, with approximately 92% seen just once and approximately 1.2% held by the top ten. V lost 4 bases and J lost 6, with 16 bases in between. The CDR3 has 15 residues. Germline V gives CDR1 KGHSH, CDR2 LQKENI. The chain joins TRBV18 to TRBJ2-1; D is possibly TRBD1 (6 bases). This clonotype was sampled from a female donor with multiple sclerosis, enrolled in a pregnancy study. Sequenced sample: peripheral blood. The CDR3 is CASSQTGTTLNEQFF. Written as DNA, the CDR3 is TGTGCCAGCTCACAAACCGGGACAACGCTCAATGAGCAGTTCTTC.